Here is one TCR beta chain with its context. Germline assignment: CDR1 SGHRS and CDR2 YFSETQ. This CDR3 is built from 14 residues. V gave up 3 bases and J gave up 1 base; unmatched junction bases: 1. The source of the sample is a study of cytomegalovirus exposure and HLA in healthy donors. Amplification used 60 Vbeta primers and 13 Jbeta primers. Measured with immunoSEQ multiplex PCR; TCRdb has only the in-frame clones, and not every one. There are about 140,000 clones in the sample; around four fifths occur only once, and 1.4% to 1.5% lies in the top ten. Sequenced input: PBMCs. The rearrangement joins TRBV5-1 to TRBJ1-1; TRBD1 agrees at 9 bases. The origin of this receptor is a man under 40 in good health and CMV-seropositive. In DNA form, the CDR3 reads TGCGCCAGCAGCTGGGGACAGGGGAACACTGAAGCTTTCTTT. It yields the protein CASSWGQGNTEAFF.